A single sample is the source of the 7 T cell receptor beta chains below, sequenced in a study of blood T cell repertoires in COVID-19. Profiled with immunoSEQ multiplex PCR; TCRdb holds only in-frame clones, not every one. The table lists tens of thousands of clones, about 85% of them singletons, with roughly an eighth in the top ten. The specimen was peripheral blood. The receptors were sampled from a woman between 65 and 79 years old in a cohort sampled during active COVID-19.

CDR3 bases: TGTGCCATCAGACCGGACGAGGACGGGGCCCAGCATTTT. Its translation: CAIRPDEDGAQHF. V is TRBV10-3 and J is TRBJ1-5; no clear D. The CDR3 loop spans 13 amino acids. V lost 6 bases to trimming and J lost 11 bases, with 17 bases between them. The germline CDR1 and CDR2 sequences are ENHRY and SYGVKD.

Only one count was recorded for this clone. The chain is built from TRBV21-1 and TRBJ1-3; the table's D call of TRBD1 was not tested on the DNA. TRBV21-1 is annotated as a pseudogene. This CDR3 spans 18 amino acids. CDR3 sequence reads: CASSKGGDRNSSGNTIYF. The CDR3 nucleotides read TGTGCCAGCAGCAAAGGGGGGGACAGGAATAGCTCTGGAAACACCATATATTTT.

V gene TRBV28 combines with J gene TRBJ1-1; 7 bases match TRBD1. This CDR3 region has 15 residues. CDR1 is MDHEN, CDR2 SYDVKM, per germline. The V segment lost 5 bases and the J segment 7 bases; nucleotides outside the gene matches: 13. CDR3 coding DNA: TGTGCCAGCAGTCTCAGGGGGGCGGTGAGAGATGAAGCTTTCTTT. Amino acid sequence: CASSLRGAVRDEAFF.

As DNA, the CDR3 is TGTGCCAGCAGTCTTCGGACATCGGGGGGCACCTTC. It specifies CASSLRTSGGTF. This chain uses TRBV12-3 or TRBV12-4 with TRBJ1-2; tentatively, D is TRBD1 (5 bases). V lost 5 bases, J lost 13 bases, and 17 bases lay in between. The CDR3 length is 12 residues.

In this sample, this clone turned up once. The sample has other DNA sequences that encode this CDR3 too. This chain uses TRBV5-1 with TRBJ1-5; TRBD1 matches 8 bases. V was clipped by 4 bases and J by 4 bases; unmatched bases: 4. This CDR3 region has 14 residues. Germline V gene lookup returns CDR1 SGHRS and CDR2 YFSETQ. The CDR3 loop is CASSPGQGNQPQHF. The CDR3 DNA sequence: TGCGCCAGCAGCCCCGGACAGGGTAATCAGCCCCAGCATTTT.

The chain uses TRBV11-2 and TRBJ2-3, with D perhaps TRBD1 (6 bases). This CDR3 is built from 14 residues. Germline values: CDR1 SGHAT, CDR2 FQNNGV. V was shortened by 6 bases and J by 0 bases, with 10 bases between the two germline ends. Here the CDR3 DNA reads TGTGCCAGCAGATCAGGACAGAGCACAGATACGCAGTATTTT. Protein product: CASRSGQSTDTQYF. The entire variable domain, with the rest obtained from reference TRBV11-2 and TRBJ2-3, is as follows: EAGVAQSPRYKIIEKRQSVAFWCNPISGHATLYWYQQILGQGPKLLIQFQNNGVVDDSQLPKDRFSAERLKGVDSTLKIQPAKLEDSAVYLCASRSGQSTDTQYFGPGTRLTVL.

The chain combines TRBV6-5 with TRBJ1-6; D possibly corresponds to TRBD1 (6 bases). Trimming removed 7 bases from V and 12 bases from J, with 19 bases in between. Germline CDR1 and CDR2: MNHEY and SVGAGI. This CDR3 comprises 14 residues. The CDR3 loop is CASTADRINKPLHF. The CDR3 DNA is TGTGCCAGCACCGCCGACAGGATCAACAAACCCCTCCACTTT.